One and the same sample provided the 22 T cell receptor beta chains below, sequenced in a study of blood T cell repertoires in COVID-19 (dated by TCRdb to the early 2020s). Libraries were built with the immunoSEQ multiplex PCR assay. The source is immuneACCESS, and TCRdb retained only in-frame sequences with V and J called. Part of the clones is not carried over; for the studies checked, unresolved V genes explain less than half of this, and the remainder is unexplained. The table for this sample lists fewer than 250,000 clones; 80% to 90% of them were counted only once. The ten most abundant clones make up roughly 4.5% of the sample. Sequenced input: peripheral blood. The receptors come from a man aged 45 to 65 with acute or convalescent COVID-19.

This chain connects TRBV27 to TRBJ1-1; a possible D gene is TRBD1 (5 bases). This CDR3 spans 19 amino acids. The germline V and J ends were trimmed by 3 bases and 3 bases, with 26 bases remaining between them. Germline lookup yields CDR1 MNHEY and CDR2 SMNVEV (reference sequence). CDR3 DNA sequence: TGTGCCAGCAGTTTCCGCGCCGTATTACCCGGGGGTCGGGACACTGAAGCTTTCTTT. Translated, it gives CASSFRAVLPGGRDTEAFF.

This rearrangement joins TRBV3-1 (or the pseudogene TRBV3-2) to TRBJ1-2; D unresolved. This CDR3 contains 12 residues. Germline V gives CDR1 LGHDT, CDR2 YNNKEL (reference sequence). V was clipped by 8 bases and J by 7 bases, with 14 bases between them. The CDR3 sequence: CASEGPEGGYTF. As DNA, the CDR3 is TGTGCCAGCGAGGGCCCGGAGGGTGGCTACACCTTC.

The chain recombines TRBV6-5 with TRBJ1-2; D is perhaps TRBD1 (6 bases). V lost 7 bases to trimming and J lost 6 bases, with 15 bases between them. CDR3 length: 13 amino acids. Germline CDR1 MNHEY, CDR2 SVGAGI. The CDR3 region has the DNA TGTGCCAGCAACAACGCGGCAGGGGATGGCTACACCTTC. This sequence encodes CASNNAAGDGYTF.

The chain uses TRBV7-9 and TRBJ2-4; perhaps TRBD1 as D (5 bases). CDR3 length equals 13 residues. Trimming removed 5 bases at V and 1 base at J, with 6 bases between. The germline gives CDR1 SEHNR, CDR2 FQNEAQ (reference sequence). CDR3 residues: CASSGAAKNIQYF. The CDR3 region has the DNA TGTGCCAGCAGCGGGGCGGCCAAAAACATTCAGTACTTC.

This clone was counted once. V is TRBV2 and J is TRBJ2-5; TRBD2 aligns across 8 bases. Unmatched junction bases numbered 5, after V lost 7 bases and J lost 4 bases. The CDR3 extends over 13 amino acids. Germline-derived CDR1 and CDR2 are SNHLY and FYNNEI. CDR3 bases: TGTGCCAGCACTCGGGGGGGCCCAGAGACCCAGTACTTC. This codes for CASTRGGPETQYF.

CDR3 amino acids: CATQGAANEKLFF. CDR3 nucleotide sequence: TGTGCCACCCAGGGGGCTGCTAATGAAAAACTGTTTTTT. V and J are TRBV24-1 and TRBJ1-4; 8 bases fit TRBD1. V was clipped by 9 bases and J by 3 bases; unmatched bases: 2. Germline-derived CDR1 and CDR2 are KGHDR and SFDVKD. This CDR3 is 13 amino acids long.

The chain is built from TRBV18 and TRBJ2-2, with D tentatively TRBD1 (5 bases). Deletions cut 2 bases from V and 3 bases from J, with 10 bases between. The CDR3 sequence is 15 residues long. From germline, CDR1 is KGHSH and CDR2 LQKENI. The CDR3, as DNA: TGTGCCAGCTCACCATTAGGGGCGGACACCGGGGAGCTGTTTTTT. This translates into CASSPLGADTGELFF.

The J gene is TRBJ2-1, the V gene TRBV3-1 (or the pseudogene TRBV3-2); the D gene is possibly TRBD2 (5 bases). The CDR3 length is 12 residues. V lost 2 bases and J 12 bases, leaving 11 bases between the germline ends. Germline-derived CDR1 and CDR2 are LGHDT and YNNKEL (reference sequence). DNA of the CDR3: TGTGCCAGCAGCCAATACCCACTAGGGCAGTTCTTC. Translation gives CASSQYPLGQFF.

V is TRBV7-9 and J is TRBJ2-1, with D perhaps matching TRBD2 (5 bases). V was cut by 5 bases and J by 12 bases, with 14 bases left in between. Germline V lookup: CDR1 SEHNR, CDR2 FQNEAQ (reference sequence). The CDR3 covers 12 residues. CDR3 in amino acids: CASSTLASWQFF. The CDR3 region has the DNA TGTGCCAGCAGCACCTTAGCGTCTTGGCAGTTCTTC.

The chain links TRBV3-1 (or the pseudogene TRBV3-2) to TRBJ1-1; the D is unclear. CDR1 is LGHDT and CDR2 is YNNKEL in the germline V gene (reference sequence). This CDR3 contains 14 residues. With 7 bases removed from V and 7 bases from J, the gap between germline ends came to 19 bases. Here the CDR3 reads CASTEWGGIGEAFF. The CDR3 DNA follows: TGTGCCAGCACCGAATGGGGAGGTATCGGTGAAGCTTTCTTT.

This chain connects TRBV6-5 to TRBJ1-1, with D possibly being TRBD1 (6 bases). CDR1 MNHEY and CDR2 SVGAGI come from the germline V gene. The CDR3 loop spans 14 amino acids. With 7 bases removed from V and 5 bases from J, the gap between germline ends came to 17 bases. CDR3 DNA sequence: TGTGCCAGCACCCGCGCGACAGGTCGGACTGAAGCTTTCTTT. Protein sequence: CASTRATGRTEAFF.

J is TRBJ1-4 and V is TRBV5-1; D uncertain. Germline CDR1 is SGHRS and CDR2 is YFSETQ. The CDR3 has 15 amino acids. Trimming pared 0 bases from V and 4 bases from J, leaving 10 bases between. CDR3 DNA sequence: TGCGCCAGCAGCTTGGCCGGAACGGGTAATGAAAAACTGTTTTTT. Residues: CASSLAGTGNEKLFF.

CDR3 bases: TGTGCCAGCAGCTTAGGTATCCCGGGACAGGGGTCAGATACGCAGTATTTT. Its translation is CASSLGIPGQGSDTQYF. J is TRBJ2-3 and V is TRBV7-7; 10 positions agree with TRBD1. V shed 1 base, J shed 4 bases, and the junction held 8 bases outside the gene matches. CDR1 SSHAT and CDR2 FNYEAQ come from the germline V gene (reference sequence). This CDR3 has 17 residues.

This clone was seen only once. CDR3 region: CASSLGGTGNEKLFF. For the CDR3, the DNA is TGTGCCAGCAGCCTGGGAGGGACAGGGAATGAAAAACTGTTTTTT. The chain recombines TRBV11-2 with TRBJ1-4; 9 bases line up with TRBD1. The CDR3 totals 15 residues. Trimming at V came to 5 bases and at J to 5 bases, leaving 6 bases not matched to a gene. In germline, CDR1 is SGHAT, CDR2 FQNNGV.

The genes are TRBV10-3 and TRBJ2-1; 12 nucleotides line up with TRBD2. The trim removed 5 bases at V and 8 bases at J, leaving 1 base unmatched. The CDR3 sequence is 13 residues long. CDR1 and CDR2 from the germline V gene are ENHRY and SYGVKD. The CDR3 is CAISLAGGDEQFF. As DNA, the CDR3 is TGTGCCATCAGTCTAGCGGGGGGGGATGAGCAGTTCTTC.

The chain joins TRBV5-1 to TRBJ1-3; 10 bases are a match to TRBD1. From germline, CDR1 is SGHRS and CDR2 YFSETQ. This CDR3 comprises 16 residues. J lost 3 bases, V lost 3 bases, and 6 bases had no gene match. The CDR3 sequence: CASSSKTGGGGNTIYF. CDR3 DNA: TGCGCCAGCAGCTCCAAGACAGGGGGCGGTGGAAACACCATATATTTT.

CDR3 sequence (DNA): TGTGCCAGCAGCCTGCGGACTAGCGGGAACACAGATACGCAGTATTTT. This gives the protein CASSLRTSGNTDTQYF. The chain employs TRBV5-6 and TRBJ2-3; 12 positions match TRBD2. This CDR3 contains 16 residues. Germline trimming cut 4 bases from V and 2 bases from J; bases unmatched to any gene: 5. Germline CDR1 reads SGHDT; CDR2 reads YYEEEE.

V gene TRBV6-5 combines with J gene TRBJ2-6; tentatively, D is TRBD2 (5 bases). V lost 9 bases and J 0 bases, leaving 6 bases between the germline ends. Per the germline V gene, CDR1 is MNHEY and CDR2 is SVGAGI. The CDR3 is 13 residues long. CDR3: CASRGSGANVLTF. The CDR3 DNA reads as TGTGCCAGTCGGGGCTCTGGGGCCAACGTCCTGACTTTC.

The chain employs TRBV6-6 and TRBJ2-7; 11 nucleotides match TRBD2. This CDR3 is built from 16 residues. CDR1 and CDR2 (germline): MNHNY, SVGAGI (reference sequence). V lost 4 bases to trimming and J lost 0 bases; unmatched junction nucleotides: 5. CDR3 DNA: TGTGCCAGCAGTTCTACTAGCGGGGGAACCTCCTACGAGCAGTACTTC. It translates to CASSSTSGGTSYEQYF.

The V gene is TRBV7-9, the J gene TRBJ2-2; a weak D match, TRBD1 (5 bases). V gave up 3 bases and J gave up 4 bases, with 12 bases separating them. The CDR3 contains 15 residues. Germline CDR1 is SEHNR and CDR2 is FQNEAQ (reference sequence). CDR3 nucleotides: TGTGCCAGCAGCTTCCCCCAGGGAAGCACCGGGGAGCTGTTTTTT. Translation: CASSFPQGSTGELFF.

The chain combines TRBV5-1 with TRBJ1-2; D is undetermined. Germline lookup yields CDR1 SGHRS and CDR2 YFSETQ. V lost 3 bases and J 2 bases, leaving 8 bases between the germline ends. This CDR3 has 13 residues. The CDR3 nucleotides are TGCGCCAGCAGCTGGGAGGCGAACTATGGCTACACCTTC. The encoded protein is CASSWEANYGYTF.

The chain uses TRBV6-5 and TRBJ1-5, with 8 positions matching TRBD1. V was clipped by 8 bases and J by 2 bases; unmatched bases: 8. The CDR3 covers 15 residues. The V gene's germline CDR1 is MNHEY and CDR2 SVGAGI. The CDR3 region is CASLTGESGNQPQHF. In DNA form, the CDR3 reads TGTGCCAGCTTGACAGGGGAAAGTGGCAATCAGCCCCAGCATTTT.